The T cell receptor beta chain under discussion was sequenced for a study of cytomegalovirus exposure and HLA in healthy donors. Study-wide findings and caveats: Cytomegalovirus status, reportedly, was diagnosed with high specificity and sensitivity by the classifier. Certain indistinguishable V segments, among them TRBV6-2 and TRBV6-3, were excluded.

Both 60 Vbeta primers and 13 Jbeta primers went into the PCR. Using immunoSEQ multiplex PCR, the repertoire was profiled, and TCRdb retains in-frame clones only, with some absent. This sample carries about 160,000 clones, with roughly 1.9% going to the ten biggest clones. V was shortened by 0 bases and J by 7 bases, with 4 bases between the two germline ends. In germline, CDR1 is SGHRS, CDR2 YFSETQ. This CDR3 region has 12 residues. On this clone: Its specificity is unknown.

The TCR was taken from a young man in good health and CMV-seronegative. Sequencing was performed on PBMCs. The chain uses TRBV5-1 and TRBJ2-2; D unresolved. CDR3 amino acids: CASSLVNGELFF. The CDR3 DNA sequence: TGCGCCAGCAGCTTGGTTAACGGGGAGCTGTTTTTT.